The present entry profiles one T cell receptor (beta chain) with its context. Its antigen is undetermined. TCRdb fed the 5' RACE reads into MiXCR, producing one record per CDR3 protein. The table has a few hundred thousand distinct CDR3 sequences, about 6.9% seen once; the top ten hold roughly a sixth. The sample originates from a study of T cells after yellow fever vaccination. Turning to the study itself: Preparing low-cell-number fractions relied on SMART-Seq v4 Ultra Low Input.

Study-level results: The CD4 and CD8 compartments had a small share of their clonotypes in common. Researchers report a weaker secondary response that nonetheless peaked faster, day 5 versus 15. Abundant clonotypes from the bulk population could get into FACS-sorted repertoires as contaminants.

Germline V gene sequence: CDR1 SGHVS, CDR2 FNYEAQ. This CDR3 is 14 amino acids long. Trimming took off 10 bases at V and 3 bases at J, with 16 bases between the two ends. The rearrangement uses TRBV7-6 and TRBJ1-3; tentative D call: TRBD1 (6 bases). This receptor was taken from a man in his late teens or twenties who received the YFV17D yellow fever vaccine. Here the sequenced sample was PBMCs, taken approximately 40 days after the first yellow fever vaccination. CDR3: CATETGGIGNTIYF. The CDR3 nucleotides read TGTGCCACCGAGACAGGCGGAATTGGAAACACCATATATTTT. The full variable domain, rest sourced from reference TRBV7-6 and TRBJ1-3, is GAGVSQSPRYKVTKRGQDVALRCDPISGHVSLYWYRQALGQGPEFLTYFNYEAQQDKSGLPNDRFSAERPEGSISTLTIQRTEQRDSAMYRCATETGGIGNTIYFGEGSWLTVV.